Each of the 3 T cell receptor beta chains below was sequenced from the same sample in a study of blood T cell repertoires in COVID-19. Repertoires were generated with immunoSEQ multiplex PCR, while TCRdb's copy carries only in-frame clones and drops some. The data show a few hundred thousand clones, 88% seen once. The sequencing sample was made of PBMCs or T cells enriched from blood (not recorded which). Source of these receptors: a woman aged 50 to 60 who had recovered from COVID-19.

This rearrangement joins TRBV5-6 to TRBJ1-2; D perhaps matches TRBD1 (6 bases). The germline V and J ends were trimmed by 4 bases and 2 bases, with 15 bases remaining between them. The germline V gene encodes CDR1 SGHDT and CDR2 YYEEEE. CDR3 size: 15 residues. The CDR3 DNA reads TGTGCCAGCAGCCAAAGAGGACAGCTCAACTATGGCTACACCTTC. Translated, it gives CASSQRGQLNYGYTF.

The rearrangement links TRBV6-1 to TRBJ1-2; no clear D. Trimming cost V 1 base and J 5 bases, with 8 bases left between them. Germline V gives CDR1 MNHNS, CDR2 SASEGT. This CDR3 comprises 13 residues. CDR3 sequence: CASSEDGRYGYTF. For the CDR3, the DNA is TGTGCCAGCAGTGAAGACGGTAGATATGGCTACACCTTC.

The chain uses TRBV5-3 and TRBJ2-1; weak D call: TRBD2 (6 bases). TRBV5-3 is annotated as an ORF whose role is uncertain. V was clipped by 7 bases and J by 7 bases, with 27 bases between them. The CDR3 loop spans 17 amino acids. The CDR3 DNA reads as TGTGCCAGAGGTTCGGCCGTGTGGGTAGCGGTTCGGAATGAGCAGTTCTTC. It yields the protein CARGSAVWVAVRNEQFF.